This T cell receptor (beta chain) emerged from a study of blood T cells in healthy people across ages. This clonotype appeared a few times. Primed by a sample-barcoded 5' primer and a J-beta primer mix, a second PCR proceeded for about 6 to 12 cycles. TCRdb re-called the 5' RACE reads through MiXCR, storing one row per CDR3 protein. The sample carries about a million distinct CDR3 sequences, roughly two fifths recorded once. This CDR3 spans 15 amino acids. Trimming removed 0 bases from V and 5 bases from J, with 13 bases in between. Germline lookup yields CDR1 DFQATT and CDR2 SNEGSKA (reference sequence).

This sequence originates from a man in his late teens or twenties in good health. The sequencing input was blood. The chain is built from TRBV20-1 and TRBJ1-4, with D possibly being TRBD1 (5 bases). The CDR3 coding sequence is TGCAGTGCTAGAGATCGGAGGGGCGTGAATGAAAAACTGTTTTTT. Protein sequence: CSARDRRGVNEKLFF.